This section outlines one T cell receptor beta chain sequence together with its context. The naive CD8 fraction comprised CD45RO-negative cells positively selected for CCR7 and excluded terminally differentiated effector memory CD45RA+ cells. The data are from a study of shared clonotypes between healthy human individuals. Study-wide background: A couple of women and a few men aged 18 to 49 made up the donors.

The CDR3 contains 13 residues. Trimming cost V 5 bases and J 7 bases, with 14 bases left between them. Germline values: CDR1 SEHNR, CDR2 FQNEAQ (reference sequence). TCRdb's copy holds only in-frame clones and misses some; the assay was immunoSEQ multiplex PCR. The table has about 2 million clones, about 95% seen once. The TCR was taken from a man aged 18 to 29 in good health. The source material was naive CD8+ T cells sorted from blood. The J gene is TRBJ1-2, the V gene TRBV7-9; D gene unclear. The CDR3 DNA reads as TGTGCCAGCAGCCCCTGGACGGCTGGTGGCTACACCTTC. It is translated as CASSPWTAGGYTF. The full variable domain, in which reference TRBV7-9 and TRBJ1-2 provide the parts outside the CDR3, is DTGVSQNPRHKITKRGQNVTFRCDPISEHNRLYWYRQTLGQGPEFLTYFQNEAQLEKSRLLSDRFSAERPKGSFSTLEIQRTEQGDSAMYLCASSPWTAGGYTFGSGTRLTVV.